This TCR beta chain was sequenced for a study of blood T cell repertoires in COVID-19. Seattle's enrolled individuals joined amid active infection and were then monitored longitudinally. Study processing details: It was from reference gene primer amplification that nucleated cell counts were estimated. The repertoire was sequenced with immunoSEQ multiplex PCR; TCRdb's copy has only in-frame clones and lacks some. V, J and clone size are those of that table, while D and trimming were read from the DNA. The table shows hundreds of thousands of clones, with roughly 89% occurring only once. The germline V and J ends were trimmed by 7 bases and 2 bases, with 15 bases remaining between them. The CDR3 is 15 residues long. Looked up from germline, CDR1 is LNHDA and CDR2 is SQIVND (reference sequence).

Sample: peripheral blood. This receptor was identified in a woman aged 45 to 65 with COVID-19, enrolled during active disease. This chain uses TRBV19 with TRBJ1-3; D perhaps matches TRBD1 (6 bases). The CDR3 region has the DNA TGTGCCAGTATTACCAACACAGGGACTGGAAACACCATATATTTT. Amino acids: CASITNTGTGNTIYF.